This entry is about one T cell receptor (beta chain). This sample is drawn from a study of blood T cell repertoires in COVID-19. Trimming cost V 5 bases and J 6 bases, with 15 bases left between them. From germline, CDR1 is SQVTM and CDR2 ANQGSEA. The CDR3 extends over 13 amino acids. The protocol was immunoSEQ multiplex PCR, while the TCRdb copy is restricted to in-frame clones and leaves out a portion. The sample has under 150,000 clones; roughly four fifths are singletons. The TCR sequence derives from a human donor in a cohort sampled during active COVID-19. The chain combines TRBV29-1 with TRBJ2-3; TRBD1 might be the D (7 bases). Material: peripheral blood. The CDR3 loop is CSVTSQGRDTQYF. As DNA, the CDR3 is TGCAGCGTTACCTCACAGGGGAGGGATACGCAGTATTTT.